A single sample is the source of the 14 T cell receptor beta chains below, sequenced in a study of tumor and adjacent non-tumor tissue in lung cancer. The template was RNA from unsorted bulk tissue. The library came from three nested PCR rounds adapted from ARM-PCR protocols. TCRdb used MiXCR to reprocess the multiplex PCR reads, holding one entry per CDR3 protein. This table has 75,000 to 95,000 distinct CDR3 sequences, over 55% appearing once. The sample was lung tumor tissue. All receptors come from a woman aged 40 to 49 with non-small cell lung cancer.

This clonotype was detected only once. A read error may produce the germline difference seen at one junction end. The chain joins TRBV6-5 to TRBJ2-4; no definite D call. The germline gives CDR1 MNHEY, CDR2 SVGAGI. The CDR3 consists of 15 residues. CDR3 sequence reads: CASSSQVAAKNIQYF. The DNA for the CDR3 is TGTGCCAGCAGTTCCCAGGTGGCAGCCAAGAACATTCAGTACTTC.

Concerning this clonotype itself: A read error may produce the germline difference seen at one junction end. V gene TRBV4-1 combines with J gene TRBJ1-6; a possible D gene is TRBD1 (5 bases). CDR3 size: 16 residues. Germline CDR1 MGHRA, CDR2 YSYEKL. The CDR3 DNA follows: TGCGCCAGCAGCCAGGCTTGGGCCAGGGTGACTTCACCCCTCCATTTT. Its translation: CASSQAWARVTSPLHF.

This clonotype was detected ten times or more. J is TRBJ2-6 and V is TRBV6-2 or TRBV6-3, with TRBD1 matching over 8 bases. The V segment lost 5 bases and the J segment 0 bases; nucleotides outside the gene matches: 9. CDR3 length: 18 amino acids. Per the germline V gene, CDR1 is MNHEY and CDR2 is SVGEGT. The CDR3 here is CASSRPGQVFSGANVLTF. The CDR3, as DNA: TGTGCCAGCAGTAGACCGGGACAGGTTTTCTCTGGGGCCAACGTCCTGACTTTC.

On this clonotype itself: Because it lacks the conserved phenylalanine or tryptophan at the end, this CDR3 is likely a read error. The chain employs TRBV11-2 and TRBJ1-6; no firm D call. Germline V gives CDR1 SGHAT, CDR2 FQNNGV. This CDR3 is built from 15 residues. The CDR3 loop is CDSSLTSGNNSPLHS. The DNA of the CDR3 is TGTGACAGCAGCTTAACCTCGGGGAATAATTCACCCCTCCACTCT.

As regards this clonotype: Compared with germline, one end of the junction differs, possibly owing to a read error. This chain links TRBV6-5 with TRBJ1-5; D remains unclear. The CDR3 runs 13 residues. Germline values: CDR1 MNHEY, CDR2 SVGAGI. The CDR3 sequence: CANSYSPGQSQHF. For the CDR3, the DNA is TGTGCCAACAGTTACAGCCCCGGTCAGTCCCAGCATTTT.

A word on this clonotype: Without the conserved terminal phenylalanine or tryptophan, this CDR3 likely stems from a read error. The chain is built from TRBV6-5 and TRBJ2-2, with D unclear. V was cut by 6 bases and J by 6 bases, with 20 bases left in between. The length of the CDR3 is 16 residues. Germline V CDR1 and CDR2: MNHEY, SVGAGI. The CDR3 bases are TGTGCCAGCAGCCCTGAAACAGTACGACTTTCCGGGGAGCTGTTTTCT. Amino acids: CASSPETVRLSGELFS.

A word on this clonotype: A junction end diverges from the germline sequence, so it may reflect a read error. V and J are TRBV10-1 and TRBJ2-3; the D is unclear. The germline V gene encodes CDR1 WNHNN and CDR2 SYGVQD (reference sequence). This CDR3 is 13 amino acids long. The CDR3 is CASTEYVVIAQYF. The DNA for the CDR3 is TGCGCCAGCACTGAGTATGTCGTGATCGCGCAGTATTTT.

The CDR3 DNA reads as TGTGCCACCAGCAGAGAGTACTACGAGCAGTACTTC. Translating it yields CATSREYYEQYF. The genes are TRBV15 and TRBJ2-7; D not resolved. The CDR3 is 12 amino acids. Germline CDR1 and CDR2: LNHNV and YYDKDF (reference sequence). Deletions cut 0 bases from V and 3 bases from J, with 3 bases between. Variable domain in full (rest from reference TRBV15 and TRBJ2-7): DAMVIQNPRYQVTQFGKPVTLSCSQTLNHNVMYWYQQKSSQAPKLLFHYYDKDFNNEADTPDNFQSRRPNTSFCFLDIRSPGLGDTAMYLCATSREYYEQYFGPGTRLTVT.

On this clonotype: The junction departs from the called germline gene at one end, perhaps through a read error. The chain couples TRBV29-1 to TRBJ2-1; 14 bases agree with TRBD2. The CDR3 consists of 16 residues. Germline V lookup: CDR1 SQVTM, CDR2 ANQGSEA. CDR3 nucleotide sequence: TGCAGCGTGAAGGTCGGACTAGCGGGAGGACCGGGTGAGCAGTTGTTC. It yields the protein CSVKVGLAGGPGEQLF.

This clonotype was detected only once. Compared with germline, one end of the junction differs, possibly owing to a read error. The chain uses TRBV5-4 and TRBJ1-4, with a weak D call TRBD1 (5 bases). Germline V gene data show CDR1 as SGHNT and CDR2 as YYREEE (reference sequence). This CDR3 spans 15 amino acids. This CDR3 reads CTSSLARGPNEKLFF. CDR3 sequence (DNA): TGTACCAGCAGCTTGGCCCGGGGACCTAATGAAAAACTGTTTTTT.

Turning to this clonotype: A read error is likely, as this CDR3 ends without the conserved phenylalanine or tryptophan. J is TRBJ2-4 and V is TRBV11-3; D is ambiguous. This CDR3 region has 13 residues. The V gene's germline CDR1 is SGHNT and CDR2 YENEEA. As DNA, the CDR3 is TGTGCCATCAGCCTAGGGATAAAAAACATTCAGTACCTC. Amino acid sequence: CAISLGIKNIQYL.

On this clonotype itself: One end of the junction fails to match germline, which may point to a read error. The J gene is TRBJ1-1, the V gene TRBV11-2, with 8 bases identical to TRBD1. The CDR3 is made up of 14 amino acids. Germline loops: CDR1 SGHAT, CDR2 FQNNGV. The DNA for the CDR3 is TGTGTCAGCAGCCCCGACAGGGGAGGCACTGAGGTTTTCTTT. Amino acids: CVSSPDRGGTEVFF.

Turning to this clonotype: A much larger clone is a single base away; this may be a read error. The chain couples TRBV20-1 to TRBJ1-5; D unresolved. The V gene's germline CDR1 is DFQATT and CDR2 SNEGSKA (reference sequence). The CDR3 is 13 residues long. CDR3 loop: CSASNQINQPEHF. The CDR3 nucleotides read TGCAGTGCTAGTAACCAGATCAATCAGCCCGAGCATTTT.

This clonotype has just a few counts. J is TRBJ2-7 and V is TRBV5-1; the D is unclear. The germline V gene encodes CDR1 SGHRS and CDR2 YFSETQ. The ends were cut back, 4 bases at V and 1 base at J, with 12 bases in the middle. The CDR3 consists of 14 residues. The CDR3 here is CASSPILRSYEQYF. CDR3 DNA: TGCGCCAGCAGCCCAATCCTGCGTTCCTACGAGCAGTACTTC.